This T cell receptor (beta chain) was retrieved from a study of patients and donors after allogeneic stem cell transplantation. TCRdb reprocessed the RT-PCR reads with MiXCR, giving one entry per CDR3 protein. This sample has about 89,000 distinct CDR3 sequences, with about 48% found just once. V was trimmed by 3 bases and J by 4 bases, leaving 15 bases between them. This CDR3 spans 15 amino acids. CDR1 and CDR2 from the germline V gene are LGHNA and YNFKEQ. Material for sequencing was blood, either unsorted or a sorted T cell fraction (not recorded which). This receptor was taken from a human donor who was either an allogeneic HSCT recipient or a stem cell or donor lymphocyte infusion donor (not recorded which). It is not recorded whose cells these are; they may come from a transplant donor. The rearrangement joins TRBV4-2 to TRBJ1-2; D call uncertain. The DNA for the CDR3 is TGTGCCAGCAGCCACCCCGCCCCGGGATCCTATGGCTACACCTTC. Translation: CASSHPAPGSYGYTF.